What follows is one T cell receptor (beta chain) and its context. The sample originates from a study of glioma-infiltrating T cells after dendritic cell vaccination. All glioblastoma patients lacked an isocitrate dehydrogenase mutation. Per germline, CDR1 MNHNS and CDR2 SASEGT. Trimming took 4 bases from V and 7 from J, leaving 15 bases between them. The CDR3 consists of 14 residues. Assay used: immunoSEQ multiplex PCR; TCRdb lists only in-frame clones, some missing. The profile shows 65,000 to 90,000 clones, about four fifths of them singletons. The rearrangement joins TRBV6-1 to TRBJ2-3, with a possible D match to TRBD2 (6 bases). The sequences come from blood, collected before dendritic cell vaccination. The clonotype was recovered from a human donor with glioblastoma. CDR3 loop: CASSGRDGPYTQYF. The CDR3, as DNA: TGTGCCAGCAGTGGGCGGGACGGTCCGTATACGCAGTATTTT.